The 11 T cell receptor beta chains listed next were all sequenced from one sample in a study of graft-versus-host responses after intestinal transplantation. The authors combined about 200,000 CFSE-labeled responder cells with about 200,000 irradiated, violet-dye-labeled stimulator cells in plates. Produced via immunoSEQ multiplex PCR; TCRdb's table is partial and in-frame only. The table has roughly 23,000 clones, 35% to 50% seen once. This sample comprised alloreactive CD8+ T cells from a mixed lymphocyte reaction culture, obtained before transplantation. The subset here: CFSE-low proliferating T cells sorted from roughly 6-day pre-transplant mixed lymphocyte reaction (GvH or HvG direction). The source is a human patient who was an organ donor for intestinal transplantation.

The chain is built from TRBV4-2 and TRBJ2-7; 13 bases align to TRBD2. The CDR3 is 18 residues long. Germline trimming cut 4 bases from V and 4 bases from J; bases unmatched to any gene: 13. In germline, CDR1 is LGHNA, CDR2 YNFKEQ. CDR3 in amino acids: CASSLLTPLAGGLYEQYF. CDR3 DNA sequence: TGTGCCAGCAGCCTTCTCACTCCACTAGCGGGAGGGTTATACGAGCAGTACTTC.

The rearrangement uses TRBV2 and TRBJ2-5, with 8 positions matching TRBD2. CDR3 length: 17 amino acids. With 3 bases clipped from V and 5 bases from J, the junction kept 14 bases outside the gene matches. Germline CDR1 SNHLY, CDR2 FYNNEI. CDR3 in DNA: TGTGCCAGCAGTGACGGGGGGGCCTCCGCGGGCTGGGAGACCCAGTACTTC. Its translation: CASSDGGASAGWETQYF.

This clone occurred a few times. The rearrangement joins TRBV11-3 to TRBJ2-5; D gene ambiguous. Between the trimmed V and J ends, which lost 0 bases and 3 bases, there was a span of 5 bases. There are 13 residues in the CDR3. Looked up from germline, CDR1 is SGHNT and CDR2 is YENEEA. CDR3 coding DNA: TGTGCCAGCAGCTTAGATCAGGAAGAGACCCAGTACTTC. Protein product: CASSLDQEETQYF. The whole variable domain, remainder taken from reference TRBV11-3 and TRBJ2-5, is EAGVVQSPRYKIIEKKQPVAFWCNPISGHNTLYWYLQNLGQGPELLIRYENEEAVDDSQLPKDRFSAERLKGVDSTLKIQPAELGDSAVYLCASSLDQEETQYFGPGTRLLVL.

The CDR3 here is CASNQGTEAFF. CDR3 bases: TGTGCCAGTAATCAGGGAACTGAAGCTTTCTTT. The chain is built from TRBV2 and TRBJ1-1; tentative D call: TRBD1 (5 bases). The germline V gene has CDR1 SNHLY and CDR2 FYNNEI. V was cut by 9 bases and J by 5 bases, with 10 bases left in between. The CDR3 runs 11 residues.

In this sample, this clone turned up once. The DNA of the CDR3 is TGTGCCAGCAACGAAAACAGGGGGTGGTTGAGTTGGACCTACGAGCAGTACTTC. As protein: CASNENRGWLSWTYEQYF. V usage is TRBV2 and J usage is TRBJ2-7, with 8 nucleotides matching TRBD1. CDR3 length equals 18 residues. The trim removed 7 bases at V and 2 bases at J, leaving 19 bases unmatched. CDR1 and CDR2 from the germline V gene are SNHLY and FYNNEI.

The genes are TRBV6-6 and TRBJ1-2; no firm D call. Per germline, CDR1 MNHNY and CDR2 SVGAGI (reference sequence). This CDR3 is built from 15 residues. Trimming took off 5 bases at V and 3 bases at J, with 16 bases between the two ends. CDR3: CASSPPGVLHYGYTF. CDR3 DNA sequence: TGTGCCAGCAGTCCTCCGGGTGTGCTGCACTATGGCTACACCTTC.

This clone appeared once. The rearrangement links TRBV2 to TRBJ1-5; D is ambiguous. Germline CDR1 and CDR2: SNHLY and FYNNEI. The CDR3 consists of 19 residues. Between the trimmed V and J ends, which lost 1 base and 0 bases, there was a span of 19 bases. The CDR3 region is CASSEDHSLNSYSNQPQHF. CDR3 DNA sequence: TGTGCCAGCAGTGAAGACCACAGCCTAAATTCCTATAGCAATCAGCCCCAGCATTTT.

This clone was seen once. This chain joins TRBV9 and TRBJ2-1; D not resolved. Trimming stripped 0 bases from V and 9 bases from J, with 13 bases between. CDR3 length: 14 residues. The germline CDR1 and CDR2 sequences are SGDLS and YYNGEE. CDR3 in amino acids: CASSVGGWVGEQFF. CDR3 sequence (DNA): TGTGCCAGCAGCGTAGGGGGATGGGTAGGTGAGCAGTTCTTC.

V and J are TRBV4-1 and TRBJ2-5; 8 nucleotides match TRBD2. The V and J ends lost 0 bases and 2 bases, in that order; junction bases with no gene match: 11. The germline CDR1 and CDR2 sequences are MGHRA and YSYEKL. This CDR3 has 18 amino acids. CDR3 bases: TGCGCCAGCAGCCAAGAACTCGGAACGGGGGGGGAGCAAGAGACCCAGTACTTC. It yields the protein CASSQELGTGGEQETQYF.

This clone has just a few counts. The V gene is TRBV6-6, the J gene TRBJ1-2, with D perhaps matching TRBD1 (5 bases). The V gene's germline CDR1 is MNHNY and CDR2 SVGAGI (reference sequence). This CDR3 contains 14 residues. Trimming shortened V by 0 bases and J by 4 bases, and 9 bases separated the two germline ends. CDR3 sequence (DNA): TGTGCCAGCAGTTACTCGAGTACAGGCTATGGCTACACCTTC. It codes for CASSYSSTGYGYTF.

The chain joins TRBV6-9 to TRBJ2-7, with D possibly TRBD2 on 5 matching bases. With 6 bases removed from V and 3 bases from J, the gap between germline ends came to 12 bases. The length of the CDR3 is 13 residues. Germline loops: CDR1 MNHGY, CDR2 SVAAGI. CDR3 coding DNA: TGTGCCAGCAGCGGACTCTGGGGCTACGAGCAGTACTTC. Translation gives CASSGLWGYEQYF.